These 25 T cell receptor beta chains came from one sample sequenced in a study of CD4 T cells in relation to SARS-CoV-2 and coronaviruses. These TCRs' antigens remain unknown. The unexposed donors gave CD4+ T cells in about 2011-2018, prior to COVID-19. After about ten days of culture, CD4+ T cells were isolated. The assay was immunoSEQ multiplex PCR, and TCRdb's table has in-frame clones only and misses some. Of roughly 20,000 clones in the sample, 74% were seen once. Sequencing used CD4+ T cells from PBMCs, cultured in vitro. The source is a human donor in good health.

The chain links TRBV4-1 to TRBJ2-1; D is perhaps TRBD2 (6 bases). This CDR3 has 12 amino acids. The germline CDR1 and CDR2 sequences are MGHRA and YSYEKL. The ends were cut back, 4 bases at V and 8 bases at J, with 9 bases in the middle. The chain's CDR3 is CASSRSGHEQFF. The CDR3 DNA reads TGCGCCAGCAGCCGAAGCGGGCATGAGCAGTTCTTC.

DNA for the CDR3: TGTGCCAGCAGCTTGGTGGCAGGGGCAACAAATCAGCCCCAGCATTTT. The encoded protein is CASSLVAGATNQPQHF. This rearrangement joins TRBV5-6 to TRBJ1-5; TRBD1 might be the D (6 bases). Germline assignment: CDR1 SGHDT and CDR2 YYEEEE. V lost 0 bases, J lost 4 bases, and 14 bases lay in between. The CDR3 is 16 amino acids.

This clone was observed a single time. In nucleotides, the CDR3 is TGTGCCAGCCTGCCTAGCGGGACGAGCTCCTACAATGAGCAGTTCTTC. Translated: CASLPSGTSSYNEQFF. The gene calls are TRBV25-1 and TRBJ2-1, with 9 positions matching TRBD2. V dropped 8 bases and J dropped 0; count of bases not matched to a gene: 8. From germline, CDR1 is MGHDK and CDR2 SYGVNS. The CDR3 runs 16 residues.

This chain links TRBV3-1 (or the pseudogene TRBV3-2) with TRBJ2-1; 10 bases fit TRBD1. The length of the CDR3 is 15 residues. Germline CDR1 and CDR2: LGHDT and YNNKEL (reference sequence). V lost 5 bases, J lost 6 bases, and 7 bases stayed unmatched. The CDR3 is CASSARDRGSNEQFF. The CDR3 DNA reads as TGTGCCAGCAGCGCAAGGGACAGGGGCTCCAATGAGCAGTTCTTC.

The chain carries TRBV4-2 and TRBJ2-1; 13 bases are shared with TRBD2. Germline V gene data show CDR1 as LGHNA and CDR2 as YNFKEQ. The CDR3 is made up of 15 amino acids. V shed 3 bases, J shed 8 bases, and the junction held 4 bases outside the gene matches. The CDR3 DNA sequence: TGTGCCAGCAGCCAGTCGGGACTAGCGGGATATGAGCAGTTCTTC. Amino acids: CASSQSGLAGYEQFF.

The chain links TRBV5-4 to TRBJ2-2, with TRBD1 as a possible D gene (5 bases). The CDR3 covers 15 residues. Trimming removed 0 bases at V and 4 bases at J, with 10 bases between. Per germline, CDR1 SGHNT and CDR2 YYREEE (reference sequence). As DNA, the CDR3 is TGTGCCAGCAGCTTGGGGGGCGCAGGCACCGGGGAGCTGTTTTTT. It yields the protein CASSLGGAGTGELFF.

For the CDR3, the DNA is TGTGCCAGCAGTGAGGGACTAGCGGGAAGGTACGAGCAGTACTTC. This sequence encodes CASSEGLAGRYEQYF. V and J are TRBV6-1 and TRBJ2-7; 13 bases line up with TRBD2. The CDR3 has 15 residues. The trim removed 3 bases at V and 4 bases at J, leaving 3 bases unmatched. The germline gives CDR1 MNHNS, CDR2 SASEGT.

The CDR3 region is CASSLAPPGRSRTDTQYF. The CDR3 DNA reads TGTGCCAGCAGTTTAGCCCCTCCGGGTCGCAGCCGCACAGATACGCAGTATTTT. This chain uses TRBV27 with TRBJ2-3; the D is unclear. This CDR3 spans 18 amino acids. Germline loops: CDR1 MNHEY, CDR2 SMNVEV (reference sequence). V lost 2 bases and J 1 base, leaving 19 bases between the germline ends.

This chain joins TRBV27 and TRBJ1-3; 9 nucleotides line up with TRBD1. V lost 5 bases and J lost 2; bases outside the gene matches: 10. The CDR3 sequence is 17 residues long. Germline V gene lookup returns CDR1 MNHEY and CDR2 SMNVEV (reference sequence). CDR3 coding DNA: TGTGCCAGCAGTGGTGGGACAGGGAAGGCCCCTGGAAACACCATATATTTT. Its translation is CASSGGTGKAPGNTIYF.

This chain links TRBV6-5 with TRBJ1-1, with 7 bases identical to TRBD1. The CDR3 sequence is 14 residues long. Germline values: CDR1 MNHEY, CDR2 SVGAGI. V gave up 8 bases and J gave up 6 bases; unmatched junction bases: 12. The CDR3, as DNA: TGTGCCAGCTTTGCGCAGGGGGATAACGCTGAAGCTTTCTTT. It translates to CASFAQGDNAEAFF.

The chain combines TRBV7-9 with TRBJ2-1; D is undetermined. Per germline, CDR1 SEHNR and CDR2 FQNEAQ (reference sequence). The CDR3 loop spans 14 amino acids. The V gene lost 5 bases and the J gene lost 0 bases, with 8 bases spanning the gap. CDR3 region: CASSPTRSYNEQFF. The CDR3 DNA reads TGTGCCAGCAGCCCCACCCGCTCCTACAATGAGCAGTTCTTC.

This chain uses TRBV5-1 with TRBJ2-6; no reliable D call. The CDR3 covers 15 residues. Trimming left V 0 bases short and J 2 bases short, with 6 bases between. The germline V gene has CDR1 SGHRS and CDR2 YFSETQ. CDR3 DNA sequence: TGCGCCAGCAGCTTGGGGGTCCCTGGGGCCAACGTCCTGACTTTC. Its translation: CASSLGVPGANVLTF.

The chain employs TRBV7-9 and TRBJ1-2, with TRBD1 identical over 12 bases. The V gene end was trimmed by 3 bases and the J gene end by 11 bases; junction bases not matched to a gene: 19. Per the germline V gene, CDR1 is SEHNR and CDR2 is FQNEAQ (reference sequence). The CDR3 extends over 18 amino acids. CDR3 sequence (DNA): TGTGCCAGCAGCTTGGGCCGGGACAGGGGGCCCCTTCGGCCTGAATACACCTTC. Amino acids: CASSLGRDRGPLRPEYTF.

The chain uses TRBV11-2 and TRBJ2-7; D is unresolved. The V end was cut by 3 bases, the J end by 0 bases, with 9 bases between. In germline, CDR1 is SGHAT, CDR2 FQNNGV. This CDR3 region has 14 residues. The CDR3, as DNA: TGTGCCAGCAGCTTCGGCTTGAGCTCCTACGAGCAGTACTTC. Translating gives CASSFGLSSYEQYF.

The rearrangement joins TRBV20-1 to TRBJ1-4; the D is unclear. V lost 4 bases to trimming and J lost 8 bases, with 8 bases between them. Germline V gene lookup returns CDR1 DFQATT and CDR2 SNEGSKA (reference sequence). The CDR3 consists of 11 residues. The CDR3 loop reads CSAKSGEKLFF. For the CDR3, the DNA is TGCAGTGCTAAGTCTGGGGAAAAACTGTTTTTT.

This clone has only a few counts. V usage is TRBV11-3 and J usage is TRBJ2-3; D unresolved. Trimming shortened V by 5 bases and J by 2 bases, and 11 bases separated the two germline ends. Per germline, CDR1 SGHNT and CDR2 YENEEA. CDR3 size: 14 residues. Written as DNA, the CDR3 is TGTGCCAGCAGCCCCAGCACGTACACAGATACGCAGTATTTT. Translation gives CASSPSTYTDTQYF.

This chain links TRBV2 with TRBJ1-2, with no clear D. The V gene's germline CDR1 is SNHLY and CDR2 FYNNEI. The V end lost 2 bases, the J end lost 0 bases, and 7 bases lay between the germline ends. The CDR3 spans 14 residues. DNA of the CDR3: TGTGCCAGCAGTGAAATCAGTACTAACTATGGCTACACCTTC. This sequence encodes CASSEISTNYGYTF.

This chain links TRBV2 with TRBJ2-7; D is unclear. Germline CDR1 SNHLY, CDR2 FYNNEI. This CDR3 is built from 12 residues. V lost 1 base and J lost 9, with 10 bases in between. The CDR3 bases are TGTGCCAGCAGTGAAGTAACGGGCGTGCAGTACTTC. It codes for CASSEVTGVQYF.

The chain links TRBV5-5 to TRBJ2-7; D gene unclear. The CDR3 is 14 residues long. V lost 0 bases, J lost 1 base, and 8 bases lay in between. Germline-derived CDR1 and CDR2 are SGHKS and YYEKEE (reference sequence). The CDR3: CASSLAGQSYEQYF. The CDR3 DNA follows: TGTGCCAGCAGCTTGGCCGGGCAGTCCTACGAGCAGTACTTC.

There are a few counts of this clone. This chain connects TRBV6-6 to TRBJ1-4; D possibly corresponds to TRBD1 (5 bases). The CDR3 spans 17 residues. Trimming shortened V by 5 bases and J by 8 bases, and 24 bases separated the two germline ends. The germline V gene has CDR1 MNHNY and CDR2 SVGAGI (reference sequence). In DNA form, the CDR3 reads TGTGCCAGCAGTCCCCAGTTTCGTCAGGGAGGAGGAGAAAAACTGTTTTTT. This translates into CASSPQFRQGGGEKLFF.

The V and J genes are TRBV6-5 and TRBJ1-2; 11 nucleotides match TRBD1. Germline assignment: CDR1 MNHEY and CDR2 SVGAGI. The CDR3 is made up of 15 amino acids. The ends lost 6 bases at V and 7 bases at J; junction bases unmatched: 10. The CDR3 region is CASSYLGQGAFGYTF. CDR3 sequence (DNA): TGTGCCAGCAGCTACCTCGGACAGGGGGCATTTGGCTACACCTTC.

The gene calls are TRBV5-6 and TRBJ1-1; 9 bases fit TRBD1. Trimming took 3 bases from V and 5 from J; bases not matched to a gene: 8. CDR3 length: 15 residues. Germline V gene sequence: CDR1 SGHDT, CDR2 YYEEEE. CDR3 residues: CASSSGGQGRTEAFF. The CDR3 DNA follows: TGTGCCAGCAGCTCGGGGGGACAGGGCCGAACTGAAGCTTTCTTT.

The V call is TRBV9, the J call TRBJ2-5; D possibly uses TRBD1 or TRBD2 (5 bases each). This CDR3 spans 14 amino acids. The ends were cut back, 2 bases at V and 1 base at J, with 9 bases in the middle. Germline loops: CDR1 SGDLS, CDR2 YYNGEE. DNA of the CDR3: TGTGCCAGCAGCGTCGGGGACCTCCAAGAGACCCAGTACTTC. Its protein product is CASSVGDLQETQYF.

In this sample, this clone turned up a few times. CDR3 protein: CATSHLQLAGTNEQFF. The CDR3 region has the DNA TGTGCCACCAGTCACCTCCAACTAGCGGGAACTAATGAGCAGTTCTTC. The chain joins TRBV24-1 to TRBJ2-1, with 10 bases matching TRBD2. After removal of 6 bases from V and 7 bases from J, the junction contained 11 bases not matched to a gene. Germline values: CDR1 KGHDR, CDR2 SFDVKD. This CDR3 region has 16 residues.

The chain uses TRBV5-6 and TRBJ2-3, with TRBD2 as a possible D gene (5 bases). Between the trimmed V and J ends, which lost 4 bases and 8 bases, there was a span of 14 bases. The CDR3 length is 13 residues. Per the germline V gene, CDR1 is SGHDT and CDR2 is YYEEEE. The CDR3 loop reads CASSTAAVGTQYF. DNA for the CDR3: TGTGCCAGCAGCACCGCAGCGGTTGGTACGCAGTATTTT. Filled out from reference TRBV5-6 and TRBJ2-3, the complete variable domain reads DAGVTQSPTHLIKTRGQQVTLRCSPKSGHDTVSWYQQALGQGPQFIFQYYEEEERQRGNFPDRFSGHQFPNYSSELNVNALLLGDSALYLCASSTAAVGTQYFGPGTRLTVL.